This TCR beta chain emerged from a study of T-cell memory formation after mild COVID-19. Trimming cost V 3 bases and J 6 bases, with 16 bases left between them. The CDR3 has 15 amino acids. Per germline, CDR1 KGHDR and CDR2 SFDVKD. Each CDR3 protein gets one entry after TCRdb re-called the 5' RACE reads with MiXCR. The sample lists about 320,000 distinct CDR3 sequences; roughly an eighth were seen once. The source is a man aged 18 to 29 who had mild COVID-19 (a few samples of this study predate the infection). Cell type and time point are not known. Sequencing was carried out using PBMCs or a T cell subset sorted from them (not recorded which). This chain joins TRBV24-1 and TRBJ1-2; the D is unclear. CDR3 coding DNA: TGTGCCACCAGTGATAACCGGGCCTTTAATGATGGCTACACCTTC. Its protein is CATSDNRAFNDGYTF.